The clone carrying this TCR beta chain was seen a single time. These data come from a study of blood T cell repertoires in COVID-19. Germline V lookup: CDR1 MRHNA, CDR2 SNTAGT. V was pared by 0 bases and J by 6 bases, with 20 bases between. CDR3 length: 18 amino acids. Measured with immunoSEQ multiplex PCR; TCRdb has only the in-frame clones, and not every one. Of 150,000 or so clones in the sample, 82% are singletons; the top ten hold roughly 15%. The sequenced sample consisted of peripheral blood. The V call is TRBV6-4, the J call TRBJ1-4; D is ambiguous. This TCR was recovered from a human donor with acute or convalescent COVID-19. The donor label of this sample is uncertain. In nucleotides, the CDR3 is TGTGCCAGCAGTGACTCGAAGATCACACAGACGATGTATGAAAAACTGTTTTTT. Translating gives CASSDSKITQTMYEKLFF.